One and the same sample provided the 18 T cell receptor beta chains below, sequenced in a study of Ad26.COV2.S vaccination and SARS-CoV-2 variants. Measured with immunoSEQ multiplex PCR; TCRdb has only the in-frame clones, and not every one. The table has 450,000 to 550,000 clones, 85% to 90% seen once; the top ten hold about 2.4%. Treatment defined: around 19 received Ad26.COV2.S at low or high dose, single or two shots; about 5 received placebo; per-sample allocation not given. Following the first vaccine or placebo injection, samples were taken on day 63. Source: peripheral blood, taken in a trial of Ad26.COV2.S vaccine versus placebo. These receptors came from a person between 18 and 65 years old who received the Ad26.COV2.S COVID-19 vaccine or a placebo.

In its sample, this clone was seen a few times. CDR3 nucleotide sequence: TGTGCCAGCAGCACTAGCAGATTCTACGAGCAGTACTTC. Its translation is CASSTSRFYEQYF. The chain links TRBV7-2 to TRBJ2-7, with D tentatively TRBD2 (6 bases). V was shortened by 5 bases and J by 3 bases, with 11 bases between the two germline ends. Germline lookup yields CDR1 SGHTA and CDR2 FQGNSA. The CDR3 is 13 residues long.

The rearrangement uses TRBV5-1 and TRBJ1-1; no clear D gene. V was clipped by 0 bases and J by 4 bases, with 13 bases between them. This CDR3 region has 15 residues. Germline CDR1 reads SGHRS; CDR2 reads YFSETQ. CDR3 in DNA: TGCGCCAGCAGCTTGGCGGCGGGGTTCGGCACTGAAGCTTTCTTT. This codes for CASSLAAGFGTEAFF.

This sequence joins TRBV7-9 and TRBJ1-4; unclear D gene. Germline loops: CDR1 SEHNR, CDR2 FQNEAQ (reference sequence). The germline V and J ends were trimmed by 10 bases and 6 bases, with 15 bases remaining between them. The CDR3 has 13 amino acids. This CDR3 reads CAIIAPGYEKLFF. The CDR3 DNA reads TGTGCCATCATCGCCCCGGGGTATGAAAAACTGTTTTTT.

The V and J genes are TRBV6-5 and TRBJ1-2; D gene ambiguous. The CDR3 consists of 14 residues. V was shortened by 7 bases and J by 8 bases, with 20 bases between the two germline ends. The germline CDR1 and CDR2 sequences are MNHEY and SVGAGI. The CDR3 DNA is TGTGCCAGCACGAGCTGGAGTGGTACAAAAGGCTACACCTTC. This gives the protein CASTSWSGTKGYTF.

The rearrangement joins TRBV6-5 to TRBJ1-2; maybe TRBD1 (6 bases). V gave up 6 bases and J gave up 3 bases, with 11 bases separating them. Germline V CDR1 and CDR2: MNHEY, SVGAGI. There are 13 residues in the CDR3. CDR3 region: CASRPRTDYGYTF. CDR3 DNA sequence: TGTGCCAGCAGGCCCCGGACAGACTATGGCTACACCTTC.

The chain employs TRBV6-5 and TRBJ2-7; D call uncertain. CDR1 MNHEY and CDR2 SVGAGI come from the germline V gene. The V end lost 0 bases, the J end lost 1 base, and 4 bases lay between the germline ends. The CDR3 is made up of 13 amino acids. The CDR3 DNA sequence: TGTGCCAGCAGTTACTCGGAATCCTACGAGCAGTACTTC. It codes for CASSYSESYEQYF.

This chain links TRBV6-5 with TRBJ1-2; D possibly corresponds to TRBD1 (6 bases). The CDR3 sequence is 15 residues long. The V gene lost 0 bases and the J gene lost 3 bases, with 11 bases spanning the gap. Germline V gene data show CDR1 as MNHEY and CDR2 as SVGAGI. DNA of the CDR3: TGTGCCAGCAGTTACTCGGGGCAGGGGCACTATGGCTACACCTTC. Protein sequence: CASSYSGQGHYGYTF.

The CDR3: CASSQSSGGTDTQYF. The CDR3 DNA is TGTGCCAGCAGCCAATCTAGCGGGGGCACAGATACGCAGTATTTT. The rearrangement joins TRBV4-2 to TRBJ2-3, with 9 bases identical to TRBD2. CDR3 length: 15 amino acids. Germline V gene lookup returns CDR1 LGHNA and CDR2 YNFKEQ. V was pared by 2 bases and J by 1 base, with 1 base of the junction left unmatched.

The chain uses TRBV28 and TRBJ1-2; 8 nucleotides line up with TRBD1. The CDR3 runs to 14 residues. With V trimmed by 5 bases and J by 0 bases, 2 bases remained unmatched. The germline V gene has CDR1 MDHEN and CDR2 SYDVKM. Here the CDR3 DNA reads TGTGCCAGCAGTCGGACAGGGACTAACTATGGCTACACCTTC. Protein product: CASSRTGTNYGYTF.

The chain recombines TRBV7-2 with TRBJ2-5; D gene unclear. Germline CDR1 is SGHTA and CDR2 is FQGNSA. CDR3 size: 17 residues. The ends were cut back, 1 base at V and 3 bases at J, with 18 bases in the middle. The CDR3 protein is CASSLGTRHRSEETQYF. The CDR3 DNA is TGTGCCAGCAGCTTAGGTACCAGGCATCGATCGGAAGAGACCCAGTACTTC.

The chain uses TRBV6-6 and TRBJ1-2; the match to TRBD1 covers 7 bases. The CDR3 spans 13 residues. Germline CDR1 reads MNHNY; CDR2 reads SVGAGI (reference sequence). V lost 6 bases and J lost 7; bases outside the gene matches: 8. The CDR3, as DNA: TGTGCCAGCAGAGAAGACAGGGCGGGTGGCTACACCTTC. It translates to CASREDRAGGYTF.

The genes are TRBV2 and TRBJ2-1; D may be TRBD2 (5 bases). The CDR3 runs to 13 residues. V was cut by 6 bases and J by 0 bases, with 6 bases left in between. Germline V lookup: CDR1 SNHLY, CDR2 FYNNEI. CDR3 residues: CASRDFSYNEQFF. DNA for the CDR3: TGTGCCAGCAGGGACTTCTCCTACAATGAGCAGTTCTTC.

This chain links TRBV5-4 with TRBJ1-1; a possible D gene is TRBD1 (6 bases). Deletions cut 3 bases from V and 0 bases from J, with 9 bases between. The length of the CDR3 is 14 residues. Germline V gene sequence: CDR1 SGHNT, CDR2 YYREEE (reference sequence). The CDR3: CASSWTAMNTEAFF. In DNA, the CDR3 is TGTGCCAGCAGCTGGACAGCGATGAACACTGAAGCTTTCTTT. The full variable domain, completed using reference TRBV5-4 and TRBJ1-1, is ETGVTQSPTHLIKTRGQQVTLRCSSQSGHNTVSWYQQALGQGPQFIFQYYREEENGRGNFPPRFSGLQFPNYSSELNVNALELDDSALYLCASSWTAMNTEAFFGQGTRLTVV.

This sequence joins TRBV6-5 and TRBJ2-2; 9 bases map to TRBD1. The V gene end was trimmed by 5 bases and the J gene end by 7 bases; junction bases not matched to a gene: 5. Germline-derived CDR1 and CDR2 are MNHEY and SVGAGI. This CDR3 contains 14 residues. The CDR3 coding sequence is TGTGCCAGCAGTACAGGGGGCGAGGGCGGGGAGCTGTTTTTT. It encodes CASSTGGEGGELFF.

The chain is built from TRBV19 and TRBJ1-6; D gene unclear. V lost 6 bases, J lost 13 bases, and 13 bases lay in between. The CDR3 is 12 amino acids. Germline CDR1 and CDR2: LNHDA and SQIVND (reference sequence). This CDR3 is CASRTGLIPLHF. The CDR3 nucleotides read TGTGCCAGTAGGACGGGCCTTATTCCCCTCCACTTT.

V usage is TRBV6-5 and J usage is TRBJ1-2; 9 nucleotides match TRBD1. CDR1 is MNHEY, CDR2 SVGAGI, per germline. This CDR3 has 13 residues. The J segment lost 13 bases and the V segment lost 2 bases, leaving 8 bases of the junction unmatched. CDR3 DNA: TGTGCCAGCAGTTACCCTACCGGGACAGGGACCACCTTC. Protein product: CASSYPTGTGTTF.

The gene calls are TRBV6-2 or TRBV6-3 and TRBJ1-4; 8 bases fit TRBD1. Losses at the gene ends were 2 bases for V and 8 bases for J; bases not matched to a gene: 7. This CDR3 is 15 amino acids long. Germline V lookup: CDR1 MNHEY, CDR2 SVGEGT. The CDR3 bases are TGTGCCAGCAGTTACGGGACAGGCGGCGGGGAAAAACTGTTTTTT. It encodes CASSYGTGGGEKLFF.

The chain has TRBV6-5 and TRBJ2-3; the D is unclear. Deletions cut 2 bases from V and 0 bases from J, with 9 bases between. CDR1 and CDR2 from the germline V gene are MNHEY and SVGAGI. The CDR3 length is 15 residues. The CDR3 spells CASSYRTSSTDTQYF. In nucleotides, the CDR3 is TGTGCCAGCAGTTACCGAACCTCTAGCACAGATACGCAGTATTTT.